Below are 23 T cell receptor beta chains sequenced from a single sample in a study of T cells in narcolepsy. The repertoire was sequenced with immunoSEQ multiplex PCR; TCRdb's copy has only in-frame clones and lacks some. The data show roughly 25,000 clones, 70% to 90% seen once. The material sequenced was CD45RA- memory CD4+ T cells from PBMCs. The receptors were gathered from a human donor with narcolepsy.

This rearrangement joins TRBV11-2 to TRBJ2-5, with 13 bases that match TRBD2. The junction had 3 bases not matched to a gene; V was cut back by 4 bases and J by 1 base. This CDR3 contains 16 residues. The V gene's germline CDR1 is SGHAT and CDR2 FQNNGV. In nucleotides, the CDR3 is TGTGCCAGCAGCTCTGGACTAGCGGGAGCCCAAGAGACCCAGTACTTC. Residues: CASSSGLAGAQETQYF.

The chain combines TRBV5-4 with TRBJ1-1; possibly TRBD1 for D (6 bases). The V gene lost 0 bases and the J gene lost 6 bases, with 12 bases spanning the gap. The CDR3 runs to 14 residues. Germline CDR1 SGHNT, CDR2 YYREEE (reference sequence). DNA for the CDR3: TGTGCCAGCAGCTTGGCAGGGGATCGGTCTGAAGCTTTCTTT. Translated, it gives CASSLAGDRSEAFF.

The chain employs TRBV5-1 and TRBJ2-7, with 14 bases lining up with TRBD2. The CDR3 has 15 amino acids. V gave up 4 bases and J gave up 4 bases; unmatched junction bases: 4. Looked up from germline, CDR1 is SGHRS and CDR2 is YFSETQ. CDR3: CASSRGTSGSYEQYF. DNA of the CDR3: TGCGCCAGCAGCCGGGGGACTAGCGGGAGTTACGAGCAGTACTTC.

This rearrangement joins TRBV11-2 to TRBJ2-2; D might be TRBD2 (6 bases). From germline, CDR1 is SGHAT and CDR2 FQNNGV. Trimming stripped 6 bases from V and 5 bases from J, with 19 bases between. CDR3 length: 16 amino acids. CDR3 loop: CASSPTRAVFTGELFF. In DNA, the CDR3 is TGTGCCAGCAGTCCGACTAGGGCCGTTTTTACCGGGGAGCTGTTTTTT. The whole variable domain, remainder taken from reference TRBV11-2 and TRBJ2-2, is EAGVAQSPRYKIIEKRQSVAFWCNPISGHATLYWYQQILGQGPKLLIQFQNNGVVDDSQLPKDRFSAERLKGVDSTLKIQPAKLEDSAVYLCASSPTRAVFTGELFFGEGSRLTVL.

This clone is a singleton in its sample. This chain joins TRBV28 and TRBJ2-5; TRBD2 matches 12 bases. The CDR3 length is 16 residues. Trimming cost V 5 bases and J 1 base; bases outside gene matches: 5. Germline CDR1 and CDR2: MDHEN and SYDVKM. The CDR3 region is CASSTRTSGIQETQYF. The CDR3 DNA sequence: TGTGCCAGCAGTACCCGGACTAGCGGGATCCAAGAGACCCAGTACTTC.

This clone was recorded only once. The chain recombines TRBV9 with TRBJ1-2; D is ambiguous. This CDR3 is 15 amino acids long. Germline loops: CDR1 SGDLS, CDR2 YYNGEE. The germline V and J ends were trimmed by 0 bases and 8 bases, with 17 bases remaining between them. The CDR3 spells CASSVDFDLAGGYTF. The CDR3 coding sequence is TGTGCCAGCAGCGTAGATTTTGACCTTGCGGGAGGCTACACCTTC.

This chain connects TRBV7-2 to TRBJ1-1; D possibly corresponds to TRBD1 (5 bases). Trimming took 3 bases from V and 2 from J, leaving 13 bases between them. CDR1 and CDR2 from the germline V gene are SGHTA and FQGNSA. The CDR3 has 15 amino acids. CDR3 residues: CASSFMGRTNTEAFF. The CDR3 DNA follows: TGTGCCAGCAGCTTCATGGGACGTACAAACACTGAAGCTTTCTTT.

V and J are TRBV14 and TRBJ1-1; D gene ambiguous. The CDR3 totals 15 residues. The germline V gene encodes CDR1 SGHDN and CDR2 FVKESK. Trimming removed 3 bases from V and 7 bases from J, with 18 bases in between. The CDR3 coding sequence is TGTGCCAGCAGCCATCTCGCGTCGGGGTATCATGAAGCTTTCTTT. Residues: CASSHLASGYHEAFF.

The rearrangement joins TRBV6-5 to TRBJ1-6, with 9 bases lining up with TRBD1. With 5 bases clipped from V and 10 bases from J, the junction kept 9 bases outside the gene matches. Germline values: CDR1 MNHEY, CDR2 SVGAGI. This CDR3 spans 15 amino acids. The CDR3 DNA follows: TGTGCCAGCAGTATAACCGGGACAGGGATGTCACCCCTCCACTTT. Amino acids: CASSITGTGMSPLHF.

The CDR3 region is CASRLSNIQYF. DNA for the CDR3: TGTGCCAGCCGGCTCTCTAACATTCAGTACTTC. V and J are TRBV11-2 and TRBJ2-4; D unclear. The V end was cut by 8 bases, the J end by 7 bases, with 9 bases between. The CDR3 is 11 residues long. Germline V lookup: CDR1 SGHAT, CDR2 FQNNGV.

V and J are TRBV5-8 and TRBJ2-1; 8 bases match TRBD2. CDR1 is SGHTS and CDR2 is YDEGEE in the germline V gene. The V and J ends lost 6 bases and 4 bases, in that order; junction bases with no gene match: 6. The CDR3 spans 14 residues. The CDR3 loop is CASKRESGYNEQFF. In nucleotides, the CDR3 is TGTGCCAGCAAGCGGGAGTCGGGATACAATGAGCAGTTCTTC.

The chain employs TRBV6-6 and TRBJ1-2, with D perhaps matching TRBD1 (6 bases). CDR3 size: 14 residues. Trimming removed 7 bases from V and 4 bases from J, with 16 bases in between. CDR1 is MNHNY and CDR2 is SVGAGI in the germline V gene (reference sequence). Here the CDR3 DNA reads TGTGCCAGCACCAAACAGGGAATTAGCTATGGCTACACCTTC. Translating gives CASTKQGISYGYTF.

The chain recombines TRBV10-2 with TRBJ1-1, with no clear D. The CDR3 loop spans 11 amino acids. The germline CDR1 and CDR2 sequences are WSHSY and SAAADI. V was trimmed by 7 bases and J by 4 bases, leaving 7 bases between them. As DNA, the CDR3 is TGCGCCAGCACGATTCGCACTGAAGCTTTCTTT. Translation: CASTIRTEAFF.

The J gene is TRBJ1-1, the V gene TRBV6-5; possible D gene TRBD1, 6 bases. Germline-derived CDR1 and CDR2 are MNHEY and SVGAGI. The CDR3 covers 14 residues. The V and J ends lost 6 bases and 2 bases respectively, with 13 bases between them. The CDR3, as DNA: TGTGCCAGCAGCCCTGGACAGTCCAACACTGAAGCTTTCTTT. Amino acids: CASSPGQSNTEAFF.

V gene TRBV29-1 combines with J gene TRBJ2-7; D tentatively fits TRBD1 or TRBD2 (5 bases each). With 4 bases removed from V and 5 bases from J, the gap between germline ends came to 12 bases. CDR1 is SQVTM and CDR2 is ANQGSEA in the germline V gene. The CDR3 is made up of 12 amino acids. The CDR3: CSVVEGTDEQYF. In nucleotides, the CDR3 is TGCAGCGTTGTCGAGGGGACCGACGAGCAGTACTTC.

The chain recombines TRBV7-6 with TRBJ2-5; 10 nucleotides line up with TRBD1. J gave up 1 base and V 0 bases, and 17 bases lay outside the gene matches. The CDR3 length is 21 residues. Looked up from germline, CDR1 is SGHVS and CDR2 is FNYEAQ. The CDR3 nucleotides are TGTGCCAGCAGCTTAGCGCCCCCGGGACAGGGGAAAGCGGGAGCCCAAGAGACCCAGTACTTC. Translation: CASSLAPPGQGKAGAQETQYF.

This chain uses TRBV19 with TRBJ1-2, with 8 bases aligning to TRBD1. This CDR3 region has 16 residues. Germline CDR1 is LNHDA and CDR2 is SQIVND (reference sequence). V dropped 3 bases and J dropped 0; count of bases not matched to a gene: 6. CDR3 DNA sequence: TGTGCCAGTAGTATCATAAACAGGGGGACTAACTATGGCTACACCTTC. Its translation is CASSIINRGTNYGYTF.

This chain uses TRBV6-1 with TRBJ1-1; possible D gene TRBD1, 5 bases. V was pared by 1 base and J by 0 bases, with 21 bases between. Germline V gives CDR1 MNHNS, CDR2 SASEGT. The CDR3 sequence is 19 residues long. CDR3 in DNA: TGTGCCAGCAGTGAAGGGGAAAGGGGCAGCTTCTTGATGAACACTGAAGCTTTCTTT. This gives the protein CASSEGERGSFLMNTEAFF.

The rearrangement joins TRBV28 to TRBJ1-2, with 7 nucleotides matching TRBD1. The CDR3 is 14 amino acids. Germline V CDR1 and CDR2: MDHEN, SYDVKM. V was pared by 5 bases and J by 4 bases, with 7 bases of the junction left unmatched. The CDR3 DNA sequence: TGTGCCAGCAGTATCGGACAGGCCCTCTATGGCTACACCTTC. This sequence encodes CASSIGQALYGYTF.

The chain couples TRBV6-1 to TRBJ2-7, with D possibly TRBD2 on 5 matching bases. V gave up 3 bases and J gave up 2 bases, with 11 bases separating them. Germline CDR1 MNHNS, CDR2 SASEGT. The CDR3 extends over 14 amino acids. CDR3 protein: CASSDWRRTYEQYF. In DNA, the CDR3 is TGTGCCAGCAGTGATTGGCGGAGGACCTACGAGCAGTACTTC.

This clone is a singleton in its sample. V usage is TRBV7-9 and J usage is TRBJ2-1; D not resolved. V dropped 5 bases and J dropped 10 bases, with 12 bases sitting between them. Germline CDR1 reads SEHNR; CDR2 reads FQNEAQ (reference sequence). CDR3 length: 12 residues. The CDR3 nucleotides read TGTGCCAGCAGCCGGACCTGGCGGGAGCAGTTCTTC. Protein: CASSRTWREQFF.

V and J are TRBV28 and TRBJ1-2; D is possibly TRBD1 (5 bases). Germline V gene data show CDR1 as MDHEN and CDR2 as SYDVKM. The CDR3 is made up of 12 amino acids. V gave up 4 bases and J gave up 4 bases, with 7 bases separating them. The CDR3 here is CASSSGTYGYTF. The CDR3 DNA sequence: TGTGCCAGCAGTTCAGGGACCTATGGCTACACCTTC.

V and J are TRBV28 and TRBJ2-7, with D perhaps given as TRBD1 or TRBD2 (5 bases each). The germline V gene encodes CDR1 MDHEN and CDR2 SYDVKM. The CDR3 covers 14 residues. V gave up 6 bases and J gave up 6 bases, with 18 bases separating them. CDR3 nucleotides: TGTGCCAGCAGCCCCGATGGGGGTAAACCCGAGCAGTACTTC. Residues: CASSPDGGKPEQYF.